This T cell receptor (beta chain) emerged from a study of T cells in Graves' hyperthyroidism and ophthalmopathy (dated by TCRdb to between 2019 and 2020). For the wider study: Peripheral blood samples were taken at the time of initial diagnosis, prior to any treatment. The 100 discovery patients were randomly split 7:3 into training and test sets. Prospective prediction of ophthalmopathy was tested in an independent validation cohort of under 20 hyperthyroidism patients and 17 patients who later progressed to ophthalmopathy. TCR V-J signatures able to tell the groups apart were searched for in a discovery cohort of 90 to 100 patients, of whom approximately 40 had Graves' ophthalmopathy and about 60 had stable Graves' hyperthyroidism. After blood sampling, hyperthyroidism patients were treated with methimazole at a starting dose of 30 mg daily, and ophthalmopathy patients were treated with high-dose intravenous methylprednisolone. The paper describes TCR Vbeta CDR3 sequencing of 135 peripheral blood samples, made up of 43 ophthalmopathy patients, approximately 76 hyperthyroidism patients and 17 progressor patients. In about six Graves' hyperthyroidism patients, the study also compared T-cell repertoires from thyroid tissue with T-cell repertoires from blood. Study-wide conclusions, independent of this receptor: During validation, the model predicted progression to ophthalmopathy a median of roughly six months ahead of onset, with approximately 71% sensitivity and 72.22% specificity. No statistical method was used to fix the sample size in advance, and group allocation was not hidden from the investigators. A model built on a 13 V-J signature distinguished ophthalmopathy from stable hyperthyroidism, reaching around 88% sensitivity and 81.08% specificity in cross-validation and 80%/75% in testing. Blood samples also contained most of the expanded thyroid clonotypes (frequency above 0.001), which suggests that blood repertoires may reflect thyroid immune responses.

V is shortened by 1 base, J by 4 bases, and the region joining them spans 10 bases. The CDR3 runs 14 amino acids, cysteine and phenylalanine included. Only CDR3 DNA is held: 42 bases, read in frame from base 1. The CDR1 and CDR2 encoded by the germline V gene are SGHTA and FQGNSA. Concerning this clonotype itself: Its antigen remains unidentified. No much larger clonotype is one base removed from it; base qualities were not supplied.

Hyperthyroidism patients were newly diagnosed, had a disease duration of under 2 months, and were aged 18 to 65 years. Patients with uncontrolled infections, other autoimmune diseases, pregnancy or lactation were excluded. Clinical symptoms, serum thyroxine and TRAb, thyroid ultrasound, and orbital computed tomography formed the basis for the diagnoses. For progressor patients, blood was drawn at the first diagnosis of hyperthyroidism, before any ophthalmopathy symptoms had appeared. PBMCs were separated from around 9.1 ml of fresh peripheral blood using Ficoll-Paque density gradient centrifugation. Progressor patients were initially diagnosed with Graves' hyperthyroidism and developed ophthalmopathy during follow-up. Total RNA was extracted using Trizol reagent, and RNA quality was assessed on an Agilent 2100 Bioanalyzer. The TCR beta CDR3 regions were amplified from RNA transcripts. For the first round of RT-PCR on the TCR CDR3, the HTBI primer set was used together with the Qiagen OneStep RT-PCR kit. A second multiplex PCR round built the libraries, followed by size selection and purification. Paired-end sequencing of the libraries was performed with 100 bp reads on an Illumina HiSeq2000. The study's processing was this. SOAPnuke was used to process the raw data, with reads discarded if the reads contained adapters or uncalled bases, had a mean Phred below 15, or lacked an exact constant-primer or identifier match. High-quality paired reads were merged using COPE v1.2.5, and each unique nucleotide sequence was defined as a clonotype. Clonotypes were aligned to IMGT TRBV, TRBD and TRBJ reference segments using MiTCR v1.1. Analysis was restricted to V-J combinations with a frequency above 0.0001, which covered about 99% of repertoires. A TCS score was defined as the ratio between F50 (clonal expansion) and ExV (chaos), using BLOSUM62-based TCRdist between CDR3 peptides within each V-J. Welch's t-statistics and random forest reduced fewer than 550 V-J features to about 13, which were used in a naive Bayes classifier (R e1071). TCRdb reprocessed the public reads (quality trimming at Q25 with fastp, clone calling with MiXCR) and kept in-frame beta chains. Each entry is one CDR3 protein sequence, shown with its most common DNA and genes. TCRdb assigned the V and J calls; the authors' analysis was not used. Recorded for this sample are about 270,000 distinct CDR3 sequences; 25% to 30% of them occurred a single time. About 30% of the sample goes to the ten largest clones.

This chain joins TRBV7-2 to TRBJ1-2; the D gene is not confidently resolved. Sequenced sample: blood. The sequence came from a man in his forties with Graves' hyperthyroidism that later progressed to Graves' ophthalmopathy. The CDR3 here reads CASSLDGSPYGYTF. Here is the DNA: TGTGCCAGCAGCTTAGACGGGAGCCCCTATGGCTACACCTTC.